This TCR beta chain appears in the sequencing data of a study of CD8+ T cells in alopecia areata. Study information: Percent of scalp involved defined treated patients' severity scores.

This clone was observed a few times. Its target is not known. Extracted RNA was reverse transcribed into cDNA, the sequencing template. Libraries were prepared by immunoSEQ multiplex PCR; TCRdb keeps only in-frame clonotypes and omits some of them. Of some 150,000 clones in the sample, around 50% were seen once. Treatment noted: oral pan-JAK inhibitor, 5-10 mg twice daily. Study-level findings and limits: Clonality was higher in lesional than normal scalp, especially in alopecia totalis/universalis. In scalp, tofacitinib significantly decreased clonality and expanded CD8+ clones among the top 100.

V was clipped by 5 bases and J by 5 bases, with 12 bases between them. Germline V gene sequence: CDR1 MNHEY, CDR2 SMNVEV (reference sequence). CDR3 length equals 13 residues. The sequence was collected from a human donor with alopecia areata. Sequences were derived from CD8+ T cells sorted from blood, sampled at week 4, from a patient treated with tofacitinib. V is TRBV27 and J is TRBJ1-2, with a weak D call TRBD1 (5 bases). The CDR3 loop is CASSPDKGYGYTF. CDR3 in DNA: TGTGCCAGCAGTCCCGACAAGGGGTATGGCTACACCTTC.